This TCR beta chain emerged from a study of regulatory T cells in long-lasting Graves disease. Study summary: Graves' patients, newly diagnosed, had taken antithyroid drugs under 3 months.

Arm-PCR with iRepertoire HTBI primers amplified the CDR3 regions for these TCR beta libraries. TCRdb fed the multiplex PCR reads into MiXCR, producing one record per CDR3 protein. The table has 370,000 or so distinct CDR3 sequences, 15% to 20% seen once; the top ten hold 20% to 25%. This CDR3 has 16 residues. Germline loops: CDR1 MNHNS, CDR2 SASEGT. J lost 7 bases, V lost 7 bases, and 13 bases had no gene match. As for time point: newly diagnosed GD, antithyroid drugs for less than 3 months. Following extraction of RNA from PBMCs, that RNA was used to make the TCR library. Patients came through an endocrinology department, and that department was in Xi'an, China. This sample also appeared in a second study, on T cells in Graves' hyperthyroidism and ophthalmopathy. As reported in that work: In the blood, most expanded thyroid clonotypes above 0.001 appeared as well.

This chain connects TRBV6-1 to TRBJ2-1; 10 positions agree with TRBD2. Source: peripheral blood mononuclear cells (PBMCs), taken at new diagnosis, from a patient treated with antithyroid drugs. This clonotype originated in a young woman with Graves disease. CDR3 region: CASNLRAGGFGNEQFF. CDR3 DNA: TGTGCCAGCAACCTACGAGCGGGGGGGTTCGGAAATGAGCAGTTCTTC.